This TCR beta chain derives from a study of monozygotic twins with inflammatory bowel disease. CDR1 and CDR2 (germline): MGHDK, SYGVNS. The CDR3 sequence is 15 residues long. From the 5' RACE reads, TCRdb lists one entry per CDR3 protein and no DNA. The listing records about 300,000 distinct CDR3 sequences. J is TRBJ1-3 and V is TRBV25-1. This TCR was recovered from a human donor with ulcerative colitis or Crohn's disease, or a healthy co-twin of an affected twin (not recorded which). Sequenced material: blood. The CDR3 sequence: CASSEFRGVGNTIYF.